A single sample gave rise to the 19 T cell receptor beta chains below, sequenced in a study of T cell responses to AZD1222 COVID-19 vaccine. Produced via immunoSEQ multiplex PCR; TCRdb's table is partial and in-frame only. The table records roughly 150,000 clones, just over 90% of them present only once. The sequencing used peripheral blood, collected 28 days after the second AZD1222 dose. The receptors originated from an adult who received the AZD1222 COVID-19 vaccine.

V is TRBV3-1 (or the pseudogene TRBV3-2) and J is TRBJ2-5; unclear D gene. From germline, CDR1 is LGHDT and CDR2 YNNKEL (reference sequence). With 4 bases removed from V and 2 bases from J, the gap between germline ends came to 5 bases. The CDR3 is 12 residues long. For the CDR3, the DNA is TGTGCCAGCAGCCGAATTCAAGAGACCCAGTACTTC. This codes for CASSRIQETQYF.

The CDR3 nucleotides are TGTGCCAGCAGCCAAAGCCACCTAGGTATCCAGCCCCAGCATTTT. This sequence encodes CASSQSHLGIQPQHF. The chain uses TRBV3-1 (or the pseudogene TRBV3-2) and TRBJ1-5, with unresolved D. The CDR3 loop spans 15 amino acids. CDR1 is LGHDT and CDR2 is YNNKEL in the germline V gene (reference sequence). The germline V and J ends were trimmed by 2 bases and 7 bases, with 15 bases remaining between them.

The CDR3 coding sequence is TGTGCCAGCAGTGCCCGGACTAGCGGGAGCATCGGCGCAGATACGCAGTATTTT. As protein: CASSARTSGSIGADTQYF. The chain joins TRBV6-1 to TRBJ2-3; 13 bases are shared with TRBD2. CDR1 and CDR2 (germline): MNHNS, SASEGT. V lost 4 bases and J lost 4; bases outside the gene matches: 11. CDR3 length: 18 amino acids.

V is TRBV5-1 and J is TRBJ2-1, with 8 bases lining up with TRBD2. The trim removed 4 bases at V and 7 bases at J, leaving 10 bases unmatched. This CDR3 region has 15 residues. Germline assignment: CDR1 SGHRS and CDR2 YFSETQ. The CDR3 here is CASSPLAGGQNEQFF. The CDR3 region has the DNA TGCGCCAGCAGCCCCCTTGCGGGAGGTCAGAATGAGCAGTTCTTC.

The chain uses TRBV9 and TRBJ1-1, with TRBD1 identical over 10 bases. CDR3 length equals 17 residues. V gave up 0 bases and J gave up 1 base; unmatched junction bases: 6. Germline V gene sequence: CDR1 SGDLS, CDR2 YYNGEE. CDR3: CASSVARGQGSNTEAFF. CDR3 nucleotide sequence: TGTGCCAGCAGCGTAGCTAGGGGACAGGGGTCGAACACTGAAGCTTTCTTT.

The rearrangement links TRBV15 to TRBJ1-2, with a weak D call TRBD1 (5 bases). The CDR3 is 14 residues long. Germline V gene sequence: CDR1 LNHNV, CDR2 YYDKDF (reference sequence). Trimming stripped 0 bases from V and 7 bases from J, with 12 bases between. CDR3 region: CATSRDSGGTGYTF. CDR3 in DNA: TGTGCCACCAGCAGAGATTCTGGGGGAACTGGCTACACCTTC.

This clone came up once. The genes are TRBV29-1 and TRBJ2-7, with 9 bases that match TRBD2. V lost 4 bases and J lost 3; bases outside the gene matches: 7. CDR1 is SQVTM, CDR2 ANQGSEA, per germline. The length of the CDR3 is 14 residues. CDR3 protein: CSVGGLAGVYEQYF. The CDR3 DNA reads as TGCAGCGTTGGGGGCTTAGCGGGGGTCTACGAGCAGTACTTC.

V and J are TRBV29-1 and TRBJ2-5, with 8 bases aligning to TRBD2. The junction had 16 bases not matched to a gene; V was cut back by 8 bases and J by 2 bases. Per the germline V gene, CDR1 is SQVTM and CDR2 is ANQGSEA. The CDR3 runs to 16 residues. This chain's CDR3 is CSINPRGGSYQETQYF. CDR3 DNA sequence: TGCAGCATAAACCCTCGGGGGGGCTCCTATCAAGAGACCCAGTACTTC.

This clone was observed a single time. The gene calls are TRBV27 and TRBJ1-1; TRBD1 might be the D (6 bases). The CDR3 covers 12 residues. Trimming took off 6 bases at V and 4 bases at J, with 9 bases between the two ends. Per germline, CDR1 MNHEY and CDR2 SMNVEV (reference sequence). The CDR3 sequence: CASRGGGTEAFF. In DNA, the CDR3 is TGTGCCAGCAGGGGAGGGGGCACTGAAGCTTTCTTT.

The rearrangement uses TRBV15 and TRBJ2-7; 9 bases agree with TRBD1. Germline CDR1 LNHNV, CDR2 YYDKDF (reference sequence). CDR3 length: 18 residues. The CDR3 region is CASLRGQGHMAGKYEQYF. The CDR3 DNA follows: TGTGCTAGTCTGAGGGGACAGGGCCACATGGCCGGCAAATACGAGCAGTACTTC.

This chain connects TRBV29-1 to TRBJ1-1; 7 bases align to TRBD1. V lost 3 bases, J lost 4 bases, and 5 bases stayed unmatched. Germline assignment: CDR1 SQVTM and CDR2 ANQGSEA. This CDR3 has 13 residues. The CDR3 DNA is TGCAGCGTTGAGAAGGGGGCGGGCACTGAAGCTTTCTTT. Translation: CSVEKGAGTEAFF.

The CDR3 loop is CASSQRMGLAGKETQYF. The CDR3 nucleotides are TGTGCCAGCAGCCAGAGGATGGGACTAGCGGGAAAAGAGACCCAGTACTTC. The chain joins TRBV14 to TRBJ2-5; 13 bases map to TRBD2. From germline, CDR1 is SGHDN and CDR2 FVKESK. The CDR3 spans 17 residues. With V trimmed by 3 bases and J by 3 bases, 7 bases remained unmatched.

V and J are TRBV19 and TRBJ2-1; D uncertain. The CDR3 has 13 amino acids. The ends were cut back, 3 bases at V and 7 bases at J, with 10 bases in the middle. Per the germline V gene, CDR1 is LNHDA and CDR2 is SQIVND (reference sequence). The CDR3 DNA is TGTGCCAGTAGTATGTACAGTCTTAATGAGCAGTTCTTC. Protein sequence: CASSMYSLNEQFF.

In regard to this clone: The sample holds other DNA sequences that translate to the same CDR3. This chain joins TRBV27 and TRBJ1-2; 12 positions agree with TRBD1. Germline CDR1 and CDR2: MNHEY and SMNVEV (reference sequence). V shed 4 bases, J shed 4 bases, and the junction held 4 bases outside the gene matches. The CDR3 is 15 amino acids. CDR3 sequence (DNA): TGTGCCAGCAGTTCGGGACAGGGGGCTGGCTATGGCTACACCTTC. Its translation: CASSSGQGAGYGYTF.

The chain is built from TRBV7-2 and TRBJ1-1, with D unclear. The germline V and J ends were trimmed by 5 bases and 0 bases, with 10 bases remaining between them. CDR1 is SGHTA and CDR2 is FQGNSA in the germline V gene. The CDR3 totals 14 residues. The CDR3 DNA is TGTGCCAGCAGCGCCAGTGTCTTGAACACTGAAGCTTTCTTT. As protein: CASSASVLNTEAFF.

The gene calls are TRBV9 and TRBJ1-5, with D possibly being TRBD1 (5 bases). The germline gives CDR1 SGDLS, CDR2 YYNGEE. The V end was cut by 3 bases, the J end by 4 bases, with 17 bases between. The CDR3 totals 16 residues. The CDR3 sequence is CASSGDPRDSNQPQHF. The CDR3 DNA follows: TGTGCCAGCAGCGGAGATCCTCGTGACAGTAATCAGCCCCAGCATTTT.

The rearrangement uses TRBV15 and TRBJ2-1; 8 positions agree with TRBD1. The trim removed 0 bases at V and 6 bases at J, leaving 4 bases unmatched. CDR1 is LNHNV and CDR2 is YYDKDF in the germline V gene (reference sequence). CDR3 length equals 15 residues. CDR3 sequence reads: CATSRDRTGSNEQFF. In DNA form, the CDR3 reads TGTGCCACCAGCAGAGATCGGACAGGGTCCAATGAGCAGTTCTTC.

CDR3 nucleotides: TGTGCCAGCAGCTTAGACTATACAGATACGCAGTATTTT. It specifies CASSLDYTDTQYF. The V call is TRBV7-2, the J call TRBJ2-3, with D hard to call. Germline CDR1 and CDR2: SGHTA and FQGNSA. Between the trimmed V and J ends, which lost 1 base and 3 bases, there was a span of 5 bases. The CDR3 runs 13 residues. Supplemented by reference TRBV7-2 and TRBJ2-3, the full variable domain reads GAGVSQSPSNKVTEKGKDVELRCDPISGHTALYWYRQSLGQGLEFLIYFQGNSAPDKSGLPSDRFSAERTGGSVSTLTIQRTQQEDSAVYLCASSLDYTDTQYFGPGTRLTVL.

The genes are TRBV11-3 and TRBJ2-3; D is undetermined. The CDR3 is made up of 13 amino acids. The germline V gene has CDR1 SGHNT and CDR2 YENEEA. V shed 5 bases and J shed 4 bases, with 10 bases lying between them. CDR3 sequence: CASSTSLADTQYF. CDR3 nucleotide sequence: TGTGCCAGCAGCACCTCTTTAGCAGATACGCAGTATTTT. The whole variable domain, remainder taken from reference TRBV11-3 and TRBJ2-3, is EAGVVQSPRYKIIEKKQPVAFWCNPISGHNTLYWYLQNLGQGPELLIRYENEEAVDDSQLPKDRFSAERLKGVDSTLKIQPAELGDSAVYLCASSTSLADTQYFGPGTRLTVL.